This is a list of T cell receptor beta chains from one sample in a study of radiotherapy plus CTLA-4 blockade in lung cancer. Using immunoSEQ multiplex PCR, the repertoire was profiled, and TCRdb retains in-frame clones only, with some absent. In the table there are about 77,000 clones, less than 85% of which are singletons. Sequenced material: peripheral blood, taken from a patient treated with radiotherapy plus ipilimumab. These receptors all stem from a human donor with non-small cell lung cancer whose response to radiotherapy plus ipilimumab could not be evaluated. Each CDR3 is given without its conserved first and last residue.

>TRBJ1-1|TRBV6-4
ASSDSNGEAF
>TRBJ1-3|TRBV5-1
ASSYSGQGNTIY
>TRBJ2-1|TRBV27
ASSFSGQGKDNEQF
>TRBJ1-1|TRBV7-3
ASSPHGQGEAF
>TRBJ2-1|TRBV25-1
ASSDALGGGTYNEQF
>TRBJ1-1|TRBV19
ASSRARDRGLSTEAF
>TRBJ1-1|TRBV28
ASKSTGLNTEAF
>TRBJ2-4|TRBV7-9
ASSFAALSGSGDIQY
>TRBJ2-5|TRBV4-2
ASSQDRKRGEETQY
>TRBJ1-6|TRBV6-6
ASSYSGTGDSPLH
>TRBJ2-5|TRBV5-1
ASSLPGQGGGTQY
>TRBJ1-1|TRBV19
ASSIFTGTEAF
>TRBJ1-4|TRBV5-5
ASSLEGAPTNEKLF
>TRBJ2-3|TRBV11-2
ASSSSLGGTADTQY
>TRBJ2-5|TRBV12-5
ASGGGTSLETQY
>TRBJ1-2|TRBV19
ASSRTGGNRGYT
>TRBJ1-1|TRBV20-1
SGTGPEAF
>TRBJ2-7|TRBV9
ASSVGGGTYEQY
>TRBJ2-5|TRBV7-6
ASSLDLRTTEGQETQY
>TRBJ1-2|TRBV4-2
ASSHLDGEGGYT
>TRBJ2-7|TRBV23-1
ASSQCGQEWTREQY
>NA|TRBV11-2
ASSQLRPGEQY
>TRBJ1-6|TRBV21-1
ASSKRTGLDSPLH
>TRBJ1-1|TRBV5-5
ASSVDRGGLMNTEAF
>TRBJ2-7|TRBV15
ATSRVSPLTGSSYEQY
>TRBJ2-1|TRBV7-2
ASSVPGLAEQF
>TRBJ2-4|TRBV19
ASRAPGEAKNIQY
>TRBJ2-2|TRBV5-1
ASSLDTTNTGELF
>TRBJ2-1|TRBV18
ASSLRLAGADHEQF
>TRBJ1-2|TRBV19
ASSADRFRGNYGYT
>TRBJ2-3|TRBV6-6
ASSPSTSGGSQY
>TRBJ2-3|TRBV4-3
ASSQDVGGSGTDTQY
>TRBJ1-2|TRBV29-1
SVEGGGYGYT
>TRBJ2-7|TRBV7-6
ASSSLPGVGHEQY
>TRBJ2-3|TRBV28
ASSLWSVSGGNMDTQY
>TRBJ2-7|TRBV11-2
ASSSLVKTYEQY
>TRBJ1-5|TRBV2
ASMIQGAGQPQH
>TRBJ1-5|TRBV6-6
ASSTRTQPQH
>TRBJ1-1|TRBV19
ARQLREGAVNTEAF
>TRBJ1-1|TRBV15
ATSRPSGTVNTEAF
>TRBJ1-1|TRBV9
ASSEGQGYTEAF
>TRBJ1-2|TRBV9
ASSQGAGLYYGYT
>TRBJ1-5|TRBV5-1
ASSAGTADQPQH
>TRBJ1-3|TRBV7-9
ASSSDTFGNTIY
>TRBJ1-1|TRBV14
ASSPTGGMNTEAF
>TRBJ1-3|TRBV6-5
ASRASGNTIY
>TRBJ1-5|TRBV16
ASSPLFRTGARQPQH
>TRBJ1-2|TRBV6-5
ASSYLRTGGSYGYT
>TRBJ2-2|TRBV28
ASSLYGRVGQPNTGELF
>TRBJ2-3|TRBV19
ASSIVTRFTDTQY
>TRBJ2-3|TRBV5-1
ASSLDGTSGTDTQY
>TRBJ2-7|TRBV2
ASMEQSYEQY